These 5 T cell receptor beta chains originate from one sample sequenced in a study of blood T cell repertoires in COVID-19. Sequencing used immunoSEQ multiplex PCR; TCRdb keeps in-frame clones, though not all of them. The sample records about 100,000 clones, almost 80% being singletons. The specimen sequenced was peripheral blood. The source of these receptors is a man between 65 and 85 years old with active or convalescent COVID-19.

The chain has TRBV6-6 and TRBJ2-1, with 9 bases that match TRBD1. Germline V gene data show CDR1 as MNHNY and CDR2 as SVGAGI (reference sequence). V was pared by 5 bases and J by 6 bases, with 11 bases of the junction left unmatched. There are 16 residues in the CDR3. The DNA of the CDR3 is TGTGCCAGCAGTAACCTACAGGGGGCGGTAGGCAATGAGCAGTTCTTC. It translates to CASSNLQGAVGNEQFF.

The V gene is TRBV3-1 (or the pseudogene TRBV3-2), the J gene TRBJ1-4, with a possible D match to TRBD1 (5 bases). CDR1 and CDR2 from the germline V gene are LGHDT and YNNKEL (reference sequence). V was cut by 2 bases and J by 8 bases, with 21 bases left in between. The CDR3 loop spans 17 amino acids. The DNA of the CDR3 is TGTGCCAGCAGCCAAACCTGGGGGGTTAGGGGTTTGGAAAAACTGTTTTTT. It is translated as CASSQTWGVRGLEKLFF.

The chain links TRBV12-3 or TRBV12-4 to TRBJ2-7; D gene unclear. V lost 7 bases and J lost 6, with 13 bases in between. The CDR3 is 12 residues long. For the CDR3, the DNA is TGTGCCAGCACAGGCCCAGCAGCCGAGCAGTACTTC. It codes for CASTGPAAEQYF.

The CDR3, as DNA: TGTGCCAGCAGCTCACCGACAGGTCGGTCCCCCGGGGAGCTGTTTTTT. This codes for CASSSPTGRSPGELFF. The chain links TRBV11-2 to TRBJ2-2, with D tentatively TRBD1 (6 bases). Germline loops: CDR1 SGHAT, CDR2 FQNNGV. V was clipped by 4 bases and J by 6 bases, with 18 bases between them. CDR3 size: 16 residues.

The V call is TRBV28, the J call TRBJ1-5; 12 nucleotides agree with TRBD1. This CDR3 is 18 amino acids long. Germline V gene lookup returns CDR1 MDHEN and CDR2 SYDVKM. The trim removed 6 bases at V and 0 bases at J, leaving 9 bases unmatched. CDR3: CASRPPGQGAHSNQPQHF. CDR3 nucleotides: TGTGCCAGCAGGCCTCCGGGACAGGGGGCTCATAGCAATCAGCCCCAGCATTTT. Looking up the rest from reference TRBV28 and TRBJ1-5 gives the full variable domain: DVKVTQSSRYLVKRTGEKVFLECVQDMDHENMFWYRQDPGLGLRLIYFSYDVKMKEKGDIPEGYSVSREKKERFSLILESASTNQTSMYLCASRPPGQGAHSNQPQHFGDGTRLSIL.